The entry below gives a single T cell receptor beta chain sequence along with its context. No antigen is known for it. TCRdb reprocessed the 5' RACE reads with MiXCR, giving one entry per CDR3 protein. The sample lists under 700,000 distinct CDR3 sequences; about a fifth were seen once. This specimen belongs to a study of T-cell memory formation after mild COVID-19. Study-wide background: For the most part, TCR clusters were specific to one donor. Study-wide results and caveats: Some clones that responded turned up in pre-infection memory, which suggests that cross-reactive memory joined in. Clones that contracted from day 15 to 85 were balanced CD4/CD8, while later expanders leaned CD4+.

CDR1 LGHDT and CDR2 YNNKEL come from the germline V gene (reference sequence). Trimming pared 1 base from V and 7 bases from J, leaving 5 bases between. The CDR3 length is 12 residues. Specimen: PBMCs or a T cell subset sorted from them (not recorded which). The chain couples TRBV3-1 to TRBJ2-1; D not certain. The sequence came from an adult woman who had mild COVID-19 (a few samples of this study predate the infection). Cell type and time point are not known. CDR3 in DNA: TGTGCCAGCAGCCAAGTTAAAAATGAGCAGTTCTTC. Its translation: CASSQVKNEQFF.